The 4 T cell receptor beta chains in this list originate from one sample, sequenced in a study of blood T cell repertoires in COVID-19. This table comes from immunoSEQ multiplex PCR, and its TCRdb copy is limited to in-frame clones, with some not included. This table has fewer than 130,000 clones, approximately 69% appearing once. The sample comprised peripheral blood. Receptors were obtained from an elderly man with acute or convalescent COVID-19.

The chain couples TRBV6-5 to TRBJ2-7; 11 positions match TRBD1. Trimming at V came to 5 bases and at J to 2 bases, leaving 5 bases not matched to a gene. The CDR3 totals 15 residues. Per germline, CDR1 MNHEY and CDR2 SVGAGI. CDR3 sequence reads: CASSNRDRGTYEQYF. The CDR3 DNA follows: TGTGCCAGCAGTAACCGGGACAGGGGGACCTACGAGCAGTACTTC.

V gene TRBV10-1 combines with J gene TRBJ2-1; no clear D. V lost 5 bases to trimming and J lost 4 bases, with 6 bases between them. CDR1 is WNHNN and CDR2 is SYGVQD in the germline V gene (reference sequence). The CDR3 loop spans 12 amino acids. CDR3 sequence (DNA): TGCGCCAGCAGTCCCGGTTACAATGAGCAGTTCTTC. It yields the protein CASSPGYNEQFF.

This clone was observed a handful of times. The chain couples TRBV30 to TRBJ1-3; D is uncertain. In germline, CDR1 is GTSNPN, CDR2 SVGIG (reference sequence). V lost 4 bases and J 2 bases, leaving 6 bases between the germline ends. The CDR3 totals 12 residues. CDR3 in DNA: TGTGCCTGGAAAGCCACTGGAAACACCATATATTTT. Protein sequence: CAWKATGNTIYF.

The J gene is TRBJ2-3, the V gene TRBV7-3, with TRBD1 identical over 9 bases. The V segment lost 4 bases and the J segment 8 bases; nucleotides outside the gene matches: 10. Germline CDR1 reads SGHTA; CDR2 reads FQGTGA. This CDR3 is built from 15 residues. The CDR3 is CASSYGTGQSATQYF. The CDR3 coding sequence is TGTGCCAGCAGCTATGGGACAGGGCAATCGGCTACGCAGTATTTT. Based on the CDR3 plus reference TRBV7-3 and TRBJ2-3, the full variable domain is GAGVSQTPSNKVTEKGKYVELRCDPISGHTALYWYRQSLGQGPEFLIYFQGTGAADDSGLPNDRFFAVRPEGSVSTLKIQRTERGDSAVYLCASSYGTGQSATQYFGPGTRLTVL.